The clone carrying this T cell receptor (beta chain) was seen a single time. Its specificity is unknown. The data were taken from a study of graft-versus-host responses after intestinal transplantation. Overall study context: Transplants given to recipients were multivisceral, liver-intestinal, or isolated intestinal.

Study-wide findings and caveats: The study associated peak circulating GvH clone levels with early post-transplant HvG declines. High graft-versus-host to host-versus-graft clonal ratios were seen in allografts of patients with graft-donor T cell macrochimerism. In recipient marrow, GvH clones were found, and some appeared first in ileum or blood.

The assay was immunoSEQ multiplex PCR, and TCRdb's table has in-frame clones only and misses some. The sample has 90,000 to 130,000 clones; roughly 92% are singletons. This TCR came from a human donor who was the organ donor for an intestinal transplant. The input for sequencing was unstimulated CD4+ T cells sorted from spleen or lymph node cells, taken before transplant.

As DNA, the CDR3 is TGTGCCAGCAGTGAATCAGGGAGCTCTGGAAACACCATATATTTT. Translating gives CASSESGSSGNTIYF. V and J are TRBV6-1 and TRBJ1-3, with D maybe TRBD1 (5 bases). The ends were cut back, 2 bases at V and 0 bases at J, with 8 bases in the middle. CDR1 and CDR2 from the germline V gene are MNHNS and SASEGT. CDR3 length equals 15 residues.